This is a list of T cell receptor beta chains from one sample in a study of regulatory T cells in long-lasting Graves disease. TCRdb passed the multiplex PCR reads through MiXCR, listing each CDR3 protein once. The sample holds about 450,000 distinct CDR3 sequences, about 15% seen once. Another study also made use of these data, one on T cells in Graves' hyperthyroidism and ophthalmopathy.

Source: peripheral blood mononuclear cells (PBMCs), taken at new diagnosis, from a patient treated with antithyroid drugs. The source is a woman between 50 and 59 years old with Graves disease. Both conserved end residues are part of each CDR3. The D gene is left open where the match is weak. Only some rows state a clone size, as once, few, many or a class for expanded clones.

-	TRBV29-1	-	TRBJ2-7	TGCAGCGTTGAAGATGGCCAGTCCTACGAGCAGTACTTC	CSVEDGQSYEQYF
-	TRBV11-3	many	TRBJ2-1	TGTGCCAGCAGCTTAGAGGGAAGGGCCAATGAGCAGTTCTTC	CASSLEGRANEQFF
-	TRBV3-1	-	TRBJ2-3	TGTGCCAGCAGCCAAGGGACTTACTACACAGATACGCAGTATTTT	CASSQGTYYTDTQYF
-	TRBV7-2	many	TRBJ1-1	TGTGCCAGCATCCCCCGGGGAAGAGCACTGAACACTGAAGCTTTCTTT	CASIPRGRALNTEAFF
TRBD1	TRBV6-1	many	TRBJ1-1	TGTGCCAGCATCCTCCCCAATACAGGGGTAGCTTTCTTT	CASILPNTGVAFF
-	TRBV20-1	many	TRBJ2-7	TGCAGTGCCCCAGACTTAGAAAGCGTCTACGAGCAGTACTTC	CSAPDLESVYEQYF
TRBD2	TRBV7-9	few	TRBJ2-1	TGTGCCAGCAGCTTAGCTGGGACTAGCGGGAGGCCGAATGAGCAGTTCTTC	CASSLAGTSGRPNEQFF
-	TRBV10-3	many	TRBJ2-7	TGTGCCATATGGGACATAGGGAATGAGCAGTACTTC	CAIWDIGNEQYF
-	TRBV13	-	TRBJ1-5	TGTGCCAGCAGCTTTTTCCATCCCAGAGGAGACAGGTATAGCAATCAGCCCCAGCATTTT	CASSFFHPRGDRYSNQPQHF
TRBD2	TRBV12-3/TRBV12-4	-	TRBJ2-5	TGTGCCAGCAGTTTTGCTCTCGCGGGGGGACAAGAGACCCAGTACTTC	CASSFALAGGQETQYF
-	TRBV19	many	TRBJ2-1	TGTGCCAGTAGCACCCTCCAGGGACACAATGAGCAGTTCTTC	CASSTLQGHNEQFF
TRBD2	TRBV6-2/TRBV6-3	many	TRBJ2-3	TGTGCCAGCAGTTACGAGCAGGGCGGGAGCCATAGCACAGATACGCAGTATTTT	CASSYEQGGSHSTDTQYF
-	TRBV12-3/TRBV12-4	many	TRBJ1-3	TGTGCCAGCACCCCGGGGTGGCGGAGGACCTCTGGAAACACCATATATTTT	CASTPGWRRTSGNTIYF
-	TRBV27	many	TRBJ2-5	TGTGCCAGCAGTTACACCCGGGGGGCGCGAGTGGAGACCCAGTACTTC	CASSYTRGARVETQYF
-	TRBV29-1	many	TRBJ1-1	TGCAGCGTTTCGAGTGAAGCTTTCTTT	CSVSSEAFF